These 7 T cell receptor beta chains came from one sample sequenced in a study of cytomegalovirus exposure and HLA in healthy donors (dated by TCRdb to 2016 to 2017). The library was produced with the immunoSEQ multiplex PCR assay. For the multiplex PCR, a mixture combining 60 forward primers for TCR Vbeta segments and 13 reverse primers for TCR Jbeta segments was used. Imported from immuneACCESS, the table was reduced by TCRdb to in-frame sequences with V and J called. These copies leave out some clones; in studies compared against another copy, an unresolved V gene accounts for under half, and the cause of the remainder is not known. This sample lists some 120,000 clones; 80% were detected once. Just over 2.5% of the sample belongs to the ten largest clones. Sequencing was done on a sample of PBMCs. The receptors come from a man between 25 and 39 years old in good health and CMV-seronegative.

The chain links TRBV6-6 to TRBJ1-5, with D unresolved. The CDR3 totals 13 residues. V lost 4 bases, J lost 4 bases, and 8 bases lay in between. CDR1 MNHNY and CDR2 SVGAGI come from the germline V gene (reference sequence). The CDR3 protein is CASSSQENQPQHF. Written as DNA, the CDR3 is TGTGCCAGCAGTTCCCAGGAAAATCAGCCCCAGCATTTT.

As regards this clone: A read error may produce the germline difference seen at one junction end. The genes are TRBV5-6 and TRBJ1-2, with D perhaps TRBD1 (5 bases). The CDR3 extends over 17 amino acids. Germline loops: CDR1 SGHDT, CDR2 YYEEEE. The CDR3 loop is CASSLAGGGPSHYGYPF. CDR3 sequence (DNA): TGTGCCAGCAGCTTGGCCGGCGGGGGACCTTCCCACTATGGCTACCCCTTC.

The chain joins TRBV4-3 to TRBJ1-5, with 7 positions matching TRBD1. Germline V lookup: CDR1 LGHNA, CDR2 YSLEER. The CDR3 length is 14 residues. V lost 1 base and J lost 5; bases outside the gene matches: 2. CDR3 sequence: CASSQGDSYQPQHF. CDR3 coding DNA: TGCGCCAGCAGCCAAGGGGACAGTTATCAGCCCCAGCATTTT.

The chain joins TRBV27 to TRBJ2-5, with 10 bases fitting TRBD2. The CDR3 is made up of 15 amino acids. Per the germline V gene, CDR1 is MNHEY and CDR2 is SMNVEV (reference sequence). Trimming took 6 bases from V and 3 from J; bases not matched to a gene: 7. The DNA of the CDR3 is TGTGCCAGCAGGAGACTAGCGGGCGGAGAAGAGACCCAGTACTTC. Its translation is CASRRLAGGEETQYF.

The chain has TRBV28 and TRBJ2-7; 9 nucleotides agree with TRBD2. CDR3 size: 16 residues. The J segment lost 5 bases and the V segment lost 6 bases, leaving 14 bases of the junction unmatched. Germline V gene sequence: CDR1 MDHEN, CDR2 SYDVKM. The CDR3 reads CASSPEGTSGLNEQYF. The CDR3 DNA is TGTGCCAGCAGCCCGGAGGGCACTAGCGGGCTGAACGAGCAGTACTTC.

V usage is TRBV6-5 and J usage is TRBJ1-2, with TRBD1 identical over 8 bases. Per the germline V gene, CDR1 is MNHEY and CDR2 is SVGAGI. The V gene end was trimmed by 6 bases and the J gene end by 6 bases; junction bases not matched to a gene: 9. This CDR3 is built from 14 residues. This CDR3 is CASSLRTGSDGYTF. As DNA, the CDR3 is TGTGCCAGCAGCCTCAGGACAGGGTCTGATGGCTACACCTTC.

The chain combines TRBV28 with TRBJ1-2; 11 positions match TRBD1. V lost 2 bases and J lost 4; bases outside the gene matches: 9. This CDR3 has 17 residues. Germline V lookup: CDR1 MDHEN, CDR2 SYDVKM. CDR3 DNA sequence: TGTGCCAGCAGTTTAGAGGGTAGGACAGGGGGCTTCTATGGCTACACCTTC. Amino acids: CASSLEGRTGGFYGYTF.